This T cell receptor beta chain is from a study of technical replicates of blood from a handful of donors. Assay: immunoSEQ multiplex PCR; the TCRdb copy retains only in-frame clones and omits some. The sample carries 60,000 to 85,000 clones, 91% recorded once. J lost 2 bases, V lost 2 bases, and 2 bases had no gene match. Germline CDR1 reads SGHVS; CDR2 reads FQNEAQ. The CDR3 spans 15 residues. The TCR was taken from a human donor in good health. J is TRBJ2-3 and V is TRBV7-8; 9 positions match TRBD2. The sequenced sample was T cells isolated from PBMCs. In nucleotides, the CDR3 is TGTGCCAGCAGCTTACTAGCGGGAATCACAGATACGCAGTATTTT. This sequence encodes CASSLLAGITDTQYF.